A single sample gave rise to the 21 T cell receptor beta chains below, sequenced in a study of blood T cell repertoires in COVID-19. The protocol was immunoSEQ multiplex PCR, while the TCRdb copy is restricted to in-frame clones and leaves out a portion. Of more than 150,000 clones in the sample, 70% to 90% were seen once. What was sequenced was peripheral blood. These receptors were obtained from a woman aged 70 to 79 with acute or convalescent COVID-19.

The CDR3 bases are TGCGCCAGCAGCATGGGGGCCGAGGGAGATCAGCCCCAGCATTTT. It yields the protein CASSMGAEGDQPQHF. The chain employs TRBV5-1 and TRBJ1-5; tentative D call: TRBD1 (6 bases). CDR1 and CDR2 (germline): SGHRS, YFSETQ. The V end lost 4 bases, the J end lost 5 bases, and 16 bases lay between the germline ends. The CDR3 contains 15 residues.

This clone was seen a handful of times. The CDR3 sequence: CASSLETGYFRYGYTF. Written as DNA, the CDR3 is TGTGCCAGCAGCTTAGAAACAGGGTACTTTAGGTATGGCTACACCTTC. The chain couples TRBV7-8 to TRBJ1-2; TRBD1 is a possible D gene (6 bases). This CDR3 has 16 residues. With 1 base removed from V and 5 bases from J, the gap between germline ends came to 17 bases. The V gene's germline CDR1 is SGHVS and CDR2 FQNEAQ.

This chain joins TRBV27 and TRBJ1-5; no definite D call. Germline V lookup: CDR1 MNHEY, CDR2 SMNVEV (reference sequence). This CDR3 comprises 14 residues. Trimming cost V 0 bases and J 3 bases, with 6 bases left between them. CDR3 in amino acids: CASSLSFFNQPQHF. Written as DNA, the CDR3 is TGTGCCAGCAGTTTATCGTTCTTCAATCAGCCCCAGCATTTT.

This clone was seen a single time. This chain connects TRBV11-2 to TRBJ2-1; D possibly corresponds to TRBD2 (5 bases). This CDR3 has 17 residues. Trimming left V 4 bases short and J 9 bases short, with 25 bases between. Germline assignment: CDR1 SGHAT and CDR2 FQNNGV. CDR3 protein: CASSSLMRVYPLGEQFF. The CDR3 DNA sequence: TGTGCCAGCAGCTCCCTTATGAGGGTCTACCCCCTCGGTGAGCAGTTCTTC.

The CDR3 DNA reads as TGTGCCAGCGTAAACAGCGGAACCGGGGAGCTGTTTTTT. It yields the protein CASVNSGTGELFF. This chain links TRBV3-1 (or the pseudogene TRBV3-2) with TRBJ2-2, with D possibly being TRBD2 (5 bases). The germline V gene has CDR1 LGHDT and CDR2 YNNKEL (reference sequence). Trimming took 8 bases from V and 5 from J, leaving 12 bases between them. The CDR3 runs 13 residues.

This clone was observed a handful of times. V usage is TRBV4-2 and J usage is TRBJ1-3; 7 nucleotides line up with TRBD1. The germline CDR1 and CDR2 sequences are LGHNA and YNFKEQ. The trim removed 3 bases at V and 3 bases at J, leaving 8 bases unmatched. The CDR3 sequence is 16 residues long. The CDR3 reads CASSQGDREGGNTIYF. The DNA for the CDR3 is TGTGCCAGCAGCCAGGGCGACAGGGAAGGTGGAAACACCATATATTTT.

This clone came up many times. The chain is built from TRBV19 and TRBJ1-6; possible D gene TRBD1, 5 bases. Per germline, CDR1 LNHDA and CDR2 SQIVND (reference sequence). The CDR3 runs to 14 residues. V lost 3 bases and J 6 bases, leaving 9 bases between the germline ends. In DNA, the CDR3 is TGTGCCAGTAGTATCTTGACAGCTAATTCACCCCTCCACTTT. This codes for CASSILTANSPLHF.

The chain recombines TRBV5-4 with TRBJ1-1, with 10 bases fitting TRBD1. This CDR3 region has 16 residues. Trimming at V came to 3 bases and at J to 0 bases, leaving 5 bases not matched to a gene. In germline, CDR1 is SGHNT, CDR2 YYREEE (reference sequence). DNA of the CDR3: TGTGCCAGCAGCTCCCCGGGACAGGGGTTGAACACTGAAGCTTTCTTT. Protein: CASSSPGQGLNTEAFF.

The chain combines TRBV6-6 with TRBJ1-6; TRBD1 matches 10 bases. This CDR3 is built from 16 residues. The ends lost 6 bases at V and 5 bases at J; junction bases unmatched: 7. Germline-derived CDR1 and CDR2 are MNHNY and SVGAGI (reference sequence). The CDR3 reads CASRRDRGGNNSPLHF. DNA for the CDR3: TGTGCCAGCAGACGGGACAGGGGAGGCAATAATTCACCCCTCCACTTT.

V and J are TRBV3-1 (or the pseudogene TRBV3-2) and TRBJ1-2; TRBD1 matches 8 bases. J was trimmed by 7 bases and V by 5 bases; bases with no gene match: 12. Germline V gives CDR1 LGHDT, CDR2 YNNKEL (reference sequence). The CDR3 runs to 15 residues. The CDR3 DNA follows: TGTGCCAGCAGCTCCGGACAGGGCAGATTTGGTGGCTACACCTTC. It codes for CASSSGQGRFGGYTF.

CDR3 nucleotides: TGTGCCAGCAGCCAAGATGGAGAACTAGGTGGCTATGGCTACACCTTC. This gives the protein CASSQDGELGGYGYTF. The chain uses TRBV3-1 (or the pseudogene TRBV3-2) and TRBJ1-2, with no clear D. The CDR3 is 16 residues long. Germline V CDR1 and CDR2: LGHDT, YNNKEL (reference sequence). Trimming left V 0 bases short and J 4 bases short, with 15 bases between.

V usage is TRBV10-3 and J usage is TRBJ2-7; D might be TRBD2 (6 bases). Trimming removed 2 bases from V and 3 bases from J, with 14 bases in between. The CDR3 is 15 residues long. The germline V gene encodes CDR1 ENHRY and CDR2 SYGVKD. The CDR3 here is CAISEGLKVGYEQYV. CDR3 in DNA: TGTGCCATCAGTGAGGGACTAAAAGTTGGCTACGAGCAGTACGTC.

Details on this clone: Distinct nucleotide sequences in the sample also encode this CDR3. The chain uses TRBV27 and TRBJ2-3; 10 bases match TRBD1. CDR1 is MNHEY, CDR2 SMNVEV, per germline (reference sequence). After removal of 6 bases from V and 0 bases from J, the junction contained 6 bases not matched to a gene. This CDR3 spans 16 amino acids. CDR3 region: CASSPWDRGSTDTQYF. The CDR3 nucleotides read TGTGCCAGCAGCCCATGGGACAGGGGCAGCACAGATACGCAGTATTTT.

J is TRBJ2-7 and V is TRBV18, with 7 nucleotides matching TRBD1. CDR1 and CDR2 from the germline V gene are KGHSH and LQKENI. The CDR3 consists of 14 residues. Unmatched junction bases numbered 5, after V lost 3 bases and J lost 3 bases. The CDR3 sequence is CASSPRQGVYEQYV. The DNA for the CDR3 is TGTGCCAGCTCACCCCGACAGGGTGTCTACGAGCAGTACGTC.

V is TRBV18 and J is TRBJ1-2; TRBD1 matches 10 bases. The trim removed 3 bases at V and 6 bases at J, leaving 7 bases unmatched. The CDR3 is made up of 15 amino acids. Germline V gene data show CDR1 as KGHSH and CDR2 as LQKENI. The CDR3: CASSPLGQGENGYTF. CDR3 sequence (DNA): TGTGCCAGCTCACCTCTTGGACAGGGGGAGAATGGCTACACCTTC.

The V and J genes are TRBV18 and TRBJ1-2; 7 bases are a match to TRBD1. Per germline, CDR1 KGHSH and CDR2 LQKENI. This CDR3 comprises 17 residues. J lost 1 base, V lost 6 bases, and 14 bases had no gene match. The CDR3 loop reads CASSSTWTGLSNYGYTF. CDR3 coding DNA: TGTGCCAGCTCTTCCACCTGGACAGGCTTGAGTAACTATGGCTACACCTTC.

This chain links TRBV28 with TRBJ1-5; a weak D match, TRBD1 (6 bases). Looked up from germline, CDR1 is MDHEN and CDR2 is SYDVKM. V lost 2 bases, J lost 2 bases, and 13 bases lay in between. This CDR3 has 16 amino acids. The CDR3 region has the DNA TGTGCCAGCAGTTTAGGCAATGGGGGCGGCAATCAGCCCCAGCATTTT. As protein: CASSLGNGGGNQPQHF.

This chain links TRBV6-6 with TRBJ1-2, with D perhaps TRBD1 (5 bases). This CDR3 spans 15 amino acids. The germline V gene has CDR1 MNHNY and CDR2 SVGAGI (reference sequence). Trimming removed 0 bases at V and 0 bases at J, with 8 bases between. The DNA of the CDR3 is TGTGCCAGCAGTTACTCCCGGGGGACTAACTATGGCTACACCTTC. Protein product: CASSYSRGTNYGYTF.

The rearrangement links TRBV19 to TRBJ1-5, with D tentatively TRBD1 (6 bases). The CDR3 covers 16 residues. Per the germline V gene, CDR1 is LNHDA and CDR2 is SQIVND (reference sequence). The V end was cut by 6 bases, the J end by 0 bases, with 15 bases between. This chain's CDR3 is CASRSAGAYSNQPQHF. In DNA form, the CDR3 reads TGTGCCAGTAGGAGCGCGGGGGCTTATAGCAATCAGCCCCAGCATTTT.

The gene calls are TRBV27 and TRBJ1-2, with 8 bases matching TRBD1. V lost 6 bases to trimming and J lost 4 bases; unmatched junction nucleotides: 4. Germline V gene lookup returns CDR1 MNHEY and CDR2 SMNVEV (reference sequence). The CDR3 spans 13 residues. The chain's CDR3 is CASSPTGGYGYTF. CDR3 in DNA: TGTGCCAGCAGCCCCACAGGGGGCTATGGCTACACCTTC.

The chain combines TRBV18 with TRBJ1-4, with D uncertain. The CDR3 consists of 16 residues. V lost 2 bases and J 4 bases, leaving 14 bases between the germline ends. Looked up from germline, CDR1 is KGHSH and CDR2 is LQKENI. For the CDR3, the DNA is TGTGCCAGCTCACCAAGTTTAGCGGCTAGTAATGAAAAACTGTTTTTT. It is translated as CASSPSLAASNEKLFF.